This T cell receptor beta chain appears in the sequencing data of a study of T cells after yellow fever vaccination. Overall study findings and caveats: The booster saw the reappearance of most primary-vaccination clones (around 96% CD4, 88% CD8).

TCRdb re-called the 5' RACE reads through MiXCR, storing one row per CDR3 protein. Here the sample spans 600,000 to 750,000 distinct CDR3 sequences, 9% to 15% being singletons. This clonotype has at least ten counts. The antigen is undetermined. Trimming took 6 bases from V and 2 from J, leaving 11 bases between them. CDR1 and CDR2 from the germline V gene are MNHEY and SVGAGI. The CDR3 is made up of 13 amino acids. The chain recombines TRBV6-5 with TRBJ2-7, with D perhaps matching TRBD2 (6 bases). The source is a man aged 30-40 years who received the YFV17D yellow fever vaccine. The sample here was PBMCs, taken on the day of the yellow fever booster vaccination. In DNA form, the CDR3 reads TGTGCCAGCAGCATGGACTACACCTACGAGCAGTACTTC. Translation gives CASSMDYTYEQYF.